This T cell receptor (beta chain) was identified in a study of radiation and T cells in renal cell carcinoma. Sequencing used immunoSEQ multiplex PCR; TCRdb keeps in-frame clones, though not all of them. This table has 24,000 or so clones, about 62% appearing once. Findings of the study overall: Irradiated tumors held more dominant CDR3 motifs than control tumors.

Points on this clone: Antigen: not known.

Indicated treatment: treatment-naive control, cytoreductive nephrectomy. Control tumors came from treatment-naive patients without prior radiation. This renal cell carcinoma was of the clear cell type. The clonotype was recovered from a man aged 40-55 years with renal cell carcinoma. The material was tumor tissue, obtained from a patient whose treatment was nephrectomy without radiotherapy.

The CDR3 region is CASSPLGPAILRGEFF. In DNA, the CDR3 is TGTGCCAGTAGTCCCTTGGGCCCAGCCATCCTACGTGGCGAGTTCTTC. The chain recombines TRBV19 with TRBJ2-1; D remains unclear. This CDR3 is built from 16 residues. Deletions cut 5 bases from V and 14 bases from J, with 28 bases between. Germline assignment: CDR1 LNHDA and CDR2 SQIVND (reference sequence).